The 20 T cell receptor beta chains reported below all come from one sample, sequenced in a study of T cells in Graves' hyperthyroidism and ophthalmopathy. It was RNA transcripts that yielded the amplified TCR beta CDR3 regions. The study used the HTBI primer set for a first-round RT-PCR of the TCR CDR3. TCRdb itself ran the multiplex PCR reads through MiXCR, one entry per CDR3 protein. The sample has 380,000 or so distinct CDR3 sequences, roughly 14% seen once. The sample consisted of blood. The receptor set was obtained from a man younger than 45 with Graves' hyperthyroidism that later progressed to Graves' ophthalmopathy.

There are many counts of this clonotype. This chain joins TRBV20-1 and TRBJ1-1; D is ambiguous. With 4 bases removed from V and 0 bases from J, the gap between germline ends came to 18 bases. The CDR3 is 16 residues long. Germline-derived CDR1 and CDR2 are DFQATT and SNEGSKA (reference sequence). DNA of the CDR3: TGCAGTGCTAAAGAAGGGAGACGCTCGATGAACACTGAAGCTTTCTTT. It yields the protein CSAKEGRRSMNTEAFF.

As concerns this clonotype: A much larger clone differs by one base, so this may be a read error. The chain carries TRBV12-3 or TRBV12-4 and TRBJ2-5; the D gene is possibly TRBD1 (5 bases). The CDR3 length is 14 residues. CDR3 region: CASSLFDSQEAQYF. Here the CDR3 DNA reads TGTGCCAGCAGTTTGTTTGACAGCCAAGAGGCCCAGTACTTC.

V usage is TRBV19 and J usage is TRBJ2-1; D not resolved. Germline lookup yields CDR1 LNHDA and CDR2 SQIVND (reference sequence). V lost 2 bases and J 4 bases, leaving 15 bases between the germline ends. The CDR3 runs 16 residues. CDR3 region: CASSIKDGSGYNEQFF. CDR3 DNA sequence: TGTGCCAGTAGTATAAAGGATGGCAGTGGTTACAATGAGCAGTTCTTC.

This clonotype has a count of ten or more. The chain carries TRBV2 and TRBJ1-4, with D possibly TRBD1 on 5 matching bases. Germline CDR1 and CDR2: SNHLY and FYNNEI. V lost 6 bases and J lost 0, with 14 bases in between. This CDR3 contains 16 residues. The CDR3 loop reads CASSPPGTPTNEKLFF. As DNA, the CDR3 is TGTGCCAGCAGCCCACCGGGGACGCCAACTAATGAAAAACTGTTTTTT.

This clonotype was detected many times. The rearrangement uses TRBV2 and TRBJ2-7; TRBD1 agrees at 9 bases. Per the germline V gene, CDR1 is SNHLY and CDR2 is FYNNEI. V lost 8 bases, J lost 7 bases, and 6 bases stayed unmatched. The CDR3 has 12 residues. This CDR3 reads CASEWTGVEQYF. The CDR3 coding sequence is TGTGCCAGCGAGTGGACAGGGGTTGAGCAGTACTTC.

In this sample, this clonotype turned up a few times. V and J are TRBV4-1 and TRBJ1-1; the match to TRBD1 covers 9 bases. This CDR3 region has 14 residues. CDR1 and CDR2 (germline): MGHRA, YSYEKL. The V and J ends lost 3 bases and 6 bases, in that order; junction bases with no gene match: 5. DNA for the CDR3: TGCGCCAGCAGCCAGGAACAGGGGGCCGCTGAAGCTTTCTTT. It is translated as CASSQEQGAAEAFF.

This clonotype was recorded many times. The rearrangement joins TRBV28 to TRBJ1-4; 8 nucleotides align to TRBD1. The CDR3 runs to 17 residues. V was pared by 1 base and J by 0 bases, with 4 bases of the junction left unmatched. Per germline, CDR1 MDHEN and CDR2 SYDVKM. CDR3 loop: CASSLYGTGATNEKLFF. CDR3 nucleotide sequence: TGTGCCAGCAGTTTATACGGGACAGGCGCAACTAATGAAAAACTGTTTTTT.

The rearrangement uses TRBV6-1 and TRBJ1-4; D gene unclear. Germline CDR1 MNHNS, CDR2 SASEGT. The CDR3 length is 12 residues. V was clipped by 8 bases and J by 0 bases, with 4 bases between them. The CDR3, as DNA: TGTGCCAGCGGGACAACTAATGAAAAACTGTTTTTT. This gives the protein CASGTTNEKLFF.

This clonotype occurred many times. V gene TRBV12-3 or TRBV12-4 combines with J gene TRBJ2-1; 7 bases match TRBD2. CDR3 length equals 17 residues. V was pared by 8 bases and J by 0 bases, with 13 bases of the junction left unmatched. The DNA for the CDR3 is TGTGCCAGCGACGGACTCAGCGGGGTGTACTCCTACAATGAGCAGTTCTTC. It yields the protein CASDGLSGVYSYNEQFF.

This clonotype was observed at least ten times. V and J are TRBV7-2 and TRBJ2-7; D may match TRBD1 or TRBD2 (5 bases each). The V gene's germline CDR1 is SGHTA and CDR2 FQGNSA. This CDR3 spans 13 amino acids. V lost 5 bases to trimming and J lost 3 bases, with 11 bases between them. The CDR3 nucleotides are TGTGCCAGCAGCCAGGGACGCGACTACGAGCAGTACTTC. Amino acids: CASSQGRDYEQYF.

The chain links TRBV5-1 to TRBJ2-7; 13 nucleotides line up with TRBD2. Germline values: CDR1 SGHRS, CDR2 YFSETQ. V lost 0 bases to trimming and J lost 3 bases; unmatched junction nucleotides: 3. There are 16 residues in the CDR3. The CDR3 region is CASSLAGTSGVYEQYF. CDR3 bases: TGCGCCAGCAGCTTGGCCGGGACTAGCGGGGTCTACGAGCAGTACTTC.

This clonotype was counted only a few times. V gene TRBV15 combines with J gene TRBJ2-1, with a weak D call TRBD1 (6 bases). V lost 3 bases to trimming and J lost 10 bases, with 13 bases between them. The germline V gene encodes CDR1 LNHNV and CDR2 YYDKDF (reference sequence). This CDR3 comprises 13 residues. The CDR3 here is CATSSEGTTEQFF. The CDR3 region has the DNA TGTGCCACCAGCAGCGAAGGGACAACCGAGCAGTTCTTC.

The table lists this clonotype with many counts. The chain carries TRBV20-1 and TRBJ1-1; D perhaps matches TRBD1 (6 bases). This CDR3 is 15 amino acids long. The germline gives CDR1 DFQATT, CDR2 SNEGSKA (reference sequence). Trimming stripped 1 base from V and 1 base from J, with 13 bases between. CDR3 sequence (DNA): TGCAGTGCTAGAGGGGGGACAATAACGAACACTGAAGCTTTCTTT. Residues: CSARGGTITNTEAFF.

This clonotype showed up many times. The chain employs TRBV28 and TRBJ1-2, with 9 nucleotides matching TRBD1. The CDR3 loop spans 14 amino acids. CDR1 is MDHEN and CDR2 is SYDVKM in the germline V gene. The trim removed 3 bases at V and 8 bases at J, leaving 7 bases unmatched. The CDR3 sequence: CASSFIGTGHGYTF. CDR3 in DNA: TGTGCCAGCAGTTTTATAGGGACAGGGCACGGCTACACCTTC.

Many counts were recorded for this clonotype. V and J are TRBV5-1 and TRBJ1-4; weak D call: TRBD1 (6 bases). The CDR3 is 14 residues long. CDR1 is SGHRS, CDR2 YFSETQ, per germline. The V end was cut by 0 bases, the J end by 6 bases, with 9 bases between. The CDR3 DNA reads as TGCGCCAGCAGCTTGGTCAGGGGTGATGAAAAACTGTTTTTT. It encodes CASSLVRGDEKLFF.

The rearrangement links TRBV4-1 to TRBJ2-4, with 10 bases lining up with TRBD1. V shed 8 bases, J shed 7 bases, and the junction held 8 bases outside the gene matches. The CDR3 totals 14 residues. Germline lookup yields CDR1 MGHRA and CDR2 YSYEKL. CDR3 nucleotides: TGCGCCAGCTCCGAGACAGGGGGCTGGAACATTCAGTACTTC. Its protein product is CASSETGGWNIQYF.

This clonotype was seen at least ten times. This chain uses TRBV6-1 with TRBJ2-7, with TRBD1 as a possible D gene (6 bases). The germline CDR1 and CDR2 sequences are MNHNS and SASEGT. V was clipped by 5 bases and J by 1 base, with 12 bases between them. CDR3 length equals 14 residues. The CDR3 protein is CASSSLDSSYEQYF. The CDR3 DNA follows: TGTGCCAGCAGTTCATTGGACAGTTCCTACGAGCAGTACTTC.

This clonotype came up many times. The chain uses TRBV28 and TRBJ2-7, with 10 bases aligning to TRBD1. CDR3 length equals 17 residues. Trimming at V came to 5 bases and at J to 5 bases, leaving 15 bases not matched to a gene. Per germline, CDR1 MDHEN and CDR2 SYDVKM. The CDR3 DNA follows: TGTGCCAGCAGTCTCTATATATTGGGACAGGGGATCCACGAGCAGTACTTC. Amino acid sequence: CASSLYILGQGIHEQYF.

This clonotype was detected ten times or more. The chain is built from TRBV12-3 or TRBV12-4 and TRBJ2-7, with D possibly TRBD1 on 6 matching bases. The CDR3 runs 14 residues. The germline V and J ends were trimmed by 1 base and 3 bases, with 10 bases remaining between them. CDR3 DNA: TGTGCCAGCAGTTTAGGAAAAGGGGGCTACGAGCAGTACTTC. This codes for CASSLGKGGYEQYF.

This clonotype has more than one count but fewer than ten. The rearrangement joins TRBV6-1 to TRBJ2-2, with 9 bases matching TRBD2. This CDR3 comprises 17 residues. J was trimmed by 5 bases and V by 5 bases; bases with no gene match: 12. Germline V lookup: CDR1 MNHNS, CDR2 SASEGT. DNA of the CDR3: TGTGCCAGCAGTCCGCGGGGCGGGGGGGCCGAAACCGGGGAGCTGTTTTTT. It codes for CASSPRGGGAETGELFF.